These 7 T cell receptor beta chains were sequenced from one sample in a study of blood T cell repertoires in COVID-19. Libraries were prepared by immunoSEQ multiplex PCR; TCRdb keeps only in-frame clonotypes and omits some of them. The data show approximately 200,000 clones, with about 81% seen just once and about 12% held by the top ten. The specimen sequenced was peripheral blood. Every receptor here comes from a woman older than 75 with COVID-19, enrolled during active disease.

The chain has TRBV19 and TRBJ2-2, with a possible D match to TRBD2 (5 bases). CDR1 is LNHDA, CDR2 SQIVND, per germline (reference sequence). The CDR3 runs to 15 residues. Trimming shortened V by 7 bases and J by 5 bases, and 17 bases separated the two germline ends. CDR3 DNA: TGTGCCAGTAATTGGCGGGTGGCTTCGACCGGGGAGCTGTTTTTT. Its protein is CASNWRVASTGELFF.

The chain carries TRBV28 and TRBJ1-5; D remains unclear. In germline, CDR1 is MDHEN, CDR2 SYDVKM. The CDR3 length is 15 residues. Trimming cost V 6 bases and J 0 bases, with 12 bases left between them. The CDR3 nucleotides read TGTGCCAGCAGACCCTCCCGCGGTAGCAATCAGCCCCAGCATTTT. This gives the protein CASRPSRGSNQPQHF.

The chain combines TRBV5-8 with TRBJ1-2; perhaps TRBD1 as D (6 bases). V was cut by 4 bases and J by 8 bases, with 18 bases left in between. This CDR3 region has 14 residues. CDR1 and CDR2 (germline): SGHTS, YDEGEE. The CDR3 nucleotides read TGTGCCAGCAGCCAACTTACAGGGTCGGGAGGCTACACCTTC. Its translation: CASSQLTGSGGYTF.

This clone came up once. V is TRBV28 and J is TRBJ2-7, with D tentatively TRBD1 (7 bases). Germline V gives CDR1 MDHEN, CDR2 SYDVKM. V was shortened by 4 bases and J by 3 bases, with 13 bases between the two germline ends. The CDR3 contains 14 residues. The chain's CDR3 is CASSWQGGLYEQYF. CDR3 DNA sequence: TGTGCCAGCAGTTGGCAGGGGGGCCTCTACGAGCAGTACTTC.

This clone was picked up a small number of times. The chain combines TRBV2 with TRBJ2-2; D call uncertain. Germline-derived CDR1 and CDR2 are SNHLY and FYNNEI. Trimming removed 6 bases at V and 3 bases at J, with 8 bases between. The CDR3 is made up of 13 amino acids. The CDR3 protein is CASRNSYTGELFF. The DNA of the CDR3 is TGTGCCAGCAGAAACAGCTACACCGGGGAGCTGTTTTTT. Supplemented by reference TRBV2 and TRBJ2-2, the full variable domain reads EPEVTQTPSHQVTQMGQEVILRCVPISNHLYFYWYRQILGQKVEFLVSFYNNEISEKSEIFDDQFSVERPDGSNFTLKIRSTKLEDSAMYFCASRNSYTGELFFGEGSRLTVL.

The chain carries TRBV29-1 and TRBJ2-3, with D perhaps TRBD2 (6 bases). The CDR3 spans 15 residues. The ends were cut back, 2 bases at V and 1 base at J, with 13 bases in the middle. CDR1 is SQVTM and CDR2 is ANQGSEA in the germline V gene. The CDR3 nucleotides are TGCAGCGTTGAAATCGGGAGAGGGGGCACAGATACGCAGTATTTT. Its protein is CSVEIGRGGTDTQYF.

The chain joins TRBV27 to TRBJ1-2, with D maybe TRBD1 (6 bases). The CDR3 consists of 14 residues. Per germline, CDR1 MNHEY and CDR2 SMNVEV (reference sequence). V was clipped by 5 bases and J by 4 bases, with 14 bases between them. CDR3 residues: CASSERWGPYGYTF. The CDR3 bases are TGTGCCAGCAGTGAGCGGTGGGGGCCCTATGGCTACACCTTC.